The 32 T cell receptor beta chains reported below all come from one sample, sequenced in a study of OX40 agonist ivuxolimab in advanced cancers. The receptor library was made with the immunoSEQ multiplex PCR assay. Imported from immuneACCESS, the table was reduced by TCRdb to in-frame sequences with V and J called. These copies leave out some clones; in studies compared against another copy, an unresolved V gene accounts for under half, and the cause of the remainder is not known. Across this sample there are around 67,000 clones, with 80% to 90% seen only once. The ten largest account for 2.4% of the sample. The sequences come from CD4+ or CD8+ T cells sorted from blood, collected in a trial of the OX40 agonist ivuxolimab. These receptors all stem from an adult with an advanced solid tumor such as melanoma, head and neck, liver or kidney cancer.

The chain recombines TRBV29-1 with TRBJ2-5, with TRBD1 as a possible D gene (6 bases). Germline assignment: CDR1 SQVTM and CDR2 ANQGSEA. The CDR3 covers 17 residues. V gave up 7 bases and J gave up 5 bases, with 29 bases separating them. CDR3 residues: CSARVPGQGRFEETQYF. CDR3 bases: TGCAGCGCTCGGGTCCCGGGCCAGGGGCGGTTCGAGGAGACCCAGTACTTC.

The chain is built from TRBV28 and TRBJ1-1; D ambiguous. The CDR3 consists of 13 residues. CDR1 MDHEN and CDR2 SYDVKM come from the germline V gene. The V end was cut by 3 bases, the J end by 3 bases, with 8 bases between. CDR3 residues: CASSFGRHTEAFF. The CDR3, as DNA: TGTGCCAGCAGTTTCGGGCGGCACACTGAAGCTTTCTTT.

The CDR3 DNA is TGTGCCAGCAGCTTAGCGAGGACGGGTAACTATGGCTACACCTTC. Its protein product is CASSLARTGNYGYTF. The chain couples TRBV7-2 to TRBJ1-2, with unresolved D. The V gene's germline CDR1 is SGHTA and CDR2 FQGNSA. CDR3 length: 15 residues. Trimming stripped 0 bases from V and 1 base from J, with 9 bases between. Using reference TRBV7-2 and TRBJ1-2 for the parts outside the CDR3, the full variable domain is GAGVSQSPSNKVTEKGKDVELRCDPISGHTALYWYRQSLGQGLEFLIYFQGNSAPDKSGLPSDRFSAERTGGSVSTLTIQRTQQEDSAVYLCASSLARTGNYGYTFGSGTRLTVV.

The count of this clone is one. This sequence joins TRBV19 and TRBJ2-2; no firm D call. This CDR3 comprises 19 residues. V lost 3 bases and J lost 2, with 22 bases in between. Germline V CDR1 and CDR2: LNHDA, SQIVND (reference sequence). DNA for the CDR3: TGTGCCAGTAGTATCCTCCGGGCCATAGGGCCATACAACACCGGGGAGCTGTTTTTT. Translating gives CASSILRAIGPYNTGELFF. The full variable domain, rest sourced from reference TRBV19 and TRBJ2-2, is DGGITQSPKYLFRKEGQNVTLSCEQNLNHDAMYWYRQDPGQGLRLIYYSQIVNDFQKGDIAEGYSVSREKKESFPLTVTSAQKNPTAFYLCASSILRAIGPYNTGELFFGEGSRLTVL.

In nucleotides, the CDR3 is TGTGCCAGCAGTTCCCCCGGGAGGACGGTAATAGGTGGCTACACCTTC. Translated: CASSSPGRTVIGGYTF. The chain employs TRBV28 and TRBJ1-2; no definite D call. Trimming took off 4 bases at V and 7 bases at J, with 22 bases between the two ends. There are 16 residues in the CDR3. The germline CDR1 and CDR2 sequences are MDHEN and SYDVKM.

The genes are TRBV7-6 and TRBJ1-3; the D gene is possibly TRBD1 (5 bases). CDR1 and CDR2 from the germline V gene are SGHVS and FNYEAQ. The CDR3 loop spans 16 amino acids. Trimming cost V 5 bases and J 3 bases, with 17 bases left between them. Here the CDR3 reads CASSRDGTTLGNTIYF. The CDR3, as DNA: TGTGCCAGCAGCCGGGACGGAACGACGCTTGGAAACACCATATATTTT.

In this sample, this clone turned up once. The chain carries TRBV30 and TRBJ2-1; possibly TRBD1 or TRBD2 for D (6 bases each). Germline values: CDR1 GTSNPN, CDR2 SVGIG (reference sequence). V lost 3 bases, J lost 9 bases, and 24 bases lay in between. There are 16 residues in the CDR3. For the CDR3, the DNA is TGTGCCTGGAGCCCTCGGGGGCCCCAAGGAGGGGGTGAGCAGTTCTTC. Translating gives CAWSPRGPQGGGEQFF. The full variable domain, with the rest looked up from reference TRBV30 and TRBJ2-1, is SQTIHQWPATLVQPVGSPLSLECTVEGTSNPNLYWYRQAAGRGLQLLFYSVGIGQISSEVPQNLSASRPQDRQFILSSKKLLLSDSGFYLCAWSPRGPQGGGEQFFGPGTRLTVL.

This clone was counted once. The CDR3 region has the DNA TGTGCCAGCATCCCAGGCCACGGCGGCTCCTACGAGCAGTACTTC. This sequence encodes CASIPGHGGSYEQYF. The chain uses TRBV6-1 and TRBJ2-7; D is ambiguous. CDR3 length: 15 amino acids. Germline V gene sequence: CDR1 MNHNS, CDR2 SASEGT. Deletions cut 7 bases from V and 0 bases from J, with 16 bases between.

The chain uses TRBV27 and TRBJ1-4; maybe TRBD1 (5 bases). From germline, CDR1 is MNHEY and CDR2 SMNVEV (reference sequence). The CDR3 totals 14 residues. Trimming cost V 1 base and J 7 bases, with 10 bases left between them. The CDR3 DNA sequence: TGTGCCAGCAGTTTATTGGGGCAGGGTGAAAAACTGTTTTTT. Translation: CASSLLGQGEKLFF.

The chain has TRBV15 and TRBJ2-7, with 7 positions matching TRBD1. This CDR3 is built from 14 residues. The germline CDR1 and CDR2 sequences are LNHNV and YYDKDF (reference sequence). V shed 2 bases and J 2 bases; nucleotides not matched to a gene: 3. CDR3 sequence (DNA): TGTGCCACCAGCAGACAGGGGGAACCCTACGAGCAGTACTTC. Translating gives CATSRQGEPYEQYF. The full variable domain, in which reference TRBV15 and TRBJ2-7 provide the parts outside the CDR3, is DAMVIQNPRYQVTQFGKPVTLSCSQTLNHNVMYWYQQKSSQAPKLLFHYYDKDFNNEADTPDNFQSRRPNTSFCFLDIRSPGLGDTAMYLCATSRQGEPYEQYFGPGTRLTVT.

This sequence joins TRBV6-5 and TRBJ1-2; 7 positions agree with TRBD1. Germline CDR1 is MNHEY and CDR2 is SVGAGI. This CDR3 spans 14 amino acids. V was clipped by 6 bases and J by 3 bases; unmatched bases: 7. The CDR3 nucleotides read TGTGCCAGCAGGAGGTCCGGGACAGACTATGGCTACACCTTC. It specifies CASRRSGTDYGYTF.

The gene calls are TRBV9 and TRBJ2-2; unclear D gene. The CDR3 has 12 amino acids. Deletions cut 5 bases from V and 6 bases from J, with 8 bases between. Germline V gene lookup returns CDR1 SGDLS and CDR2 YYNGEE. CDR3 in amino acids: CASRSPPGELFF. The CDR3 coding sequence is TGTGCCAGCAGGTCTCCCCCCGGGGAGCTGTTTTTT.

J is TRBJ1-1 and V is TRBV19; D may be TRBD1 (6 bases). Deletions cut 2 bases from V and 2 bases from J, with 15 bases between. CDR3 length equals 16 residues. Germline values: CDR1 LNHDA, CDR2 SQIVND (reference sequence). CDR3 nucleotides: TGTGCCAGTAGTATATCCATGCGGACAGCTAACACTGAAGCTTTCTTT. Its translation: CASSISMRTANTEAFF.

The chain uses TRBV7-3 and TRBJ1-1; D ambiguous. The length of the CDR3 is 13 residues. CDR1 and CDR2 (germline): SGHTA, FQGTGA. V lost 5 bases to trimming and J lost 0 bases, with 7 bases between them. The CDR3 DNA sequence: TGTGCCAGCAGCCTACACCTGAACACTGAAGCTTTCTTT. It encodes CASSLHLNTEAFF.

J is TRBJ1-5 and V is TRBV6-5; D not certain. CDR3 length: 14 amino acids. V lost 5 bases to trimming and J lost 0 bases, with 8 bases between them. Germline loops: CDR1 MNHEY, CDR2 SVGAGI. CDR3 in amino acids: CASSGSYSNQPQHF. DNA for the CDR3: TGTGCCAGCAGTGGGAGTTATAGCAATCAGCCCCAGCATTTT.

The CDR3 here is CASSFGQTPGNTIYF. The CDR3 region has the DNA TGTGCCAGCAGCTTCGGACAGACACCTGGAAACACCATATATTTT. This chain joins TRBV7-6 and TRBJ1-3; perhaps TRBD1 as D (6 bases). The CDR3 has 15 amino acids. Trimming removed 3 bases at V and 2 bases at J, with 11 bases between. Germline V lookup: CDR1 SGHVS, CDR2 FNYEAQ.

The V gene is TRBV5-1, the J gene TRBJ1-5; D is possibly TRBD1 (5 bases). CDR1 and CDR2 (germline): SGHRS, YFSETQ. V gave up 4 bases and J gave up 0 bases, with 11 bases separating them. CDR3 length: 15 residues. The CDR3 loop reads CASSEGSLSNQPQHF. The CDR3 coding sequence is TGCGCCAGCAGCGAGGGGTCGCTTAGCAATCAGCCCCAGCATTTT.

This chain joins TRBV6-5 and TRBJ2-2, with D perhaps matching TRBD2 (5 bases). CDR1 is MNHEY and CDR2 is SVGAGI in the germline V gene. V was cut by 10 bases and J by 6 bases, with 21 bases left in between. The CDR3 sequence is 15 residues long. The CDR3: CATSDTRRRAGELFF. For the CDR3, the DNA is TGTGCCACCTCCGACACACGAAGGCGGGCCGGGGAGCTGTTTTTT.

The chain's CDR3 is CAISESRSVYNEQFF. The CDR3 nucleotides read TGTGCCATCAGTGAGTCGAGGTCAGTATACAATGAGCAGTTCTTC. The genes are TRBV10-3 and TRBJ2-1; D is uncertain. V dropped 0 bases and J dropped 4 bases, with 10 bases sitting between them. The germline V gene has CDR1 ENHRY and CDR2 SYGVKD. The CDR3 totals 15 residues.

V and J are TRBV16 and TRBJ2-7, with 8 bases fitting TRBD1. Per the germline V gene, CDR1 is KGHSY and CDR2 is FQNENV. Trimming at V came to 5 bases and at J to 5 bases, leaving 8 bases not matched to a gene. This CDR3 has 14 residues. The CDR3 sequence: CASSRTGSGHEQYF. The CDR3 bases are TGTGCCAGCAGCAGGACAGGGTCCGGCCACGAGCAGTACTTC. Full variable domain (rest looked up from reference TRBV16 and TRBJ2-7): GEEVAQTPKHLVRGEGQKAKLYCAPIKGHSYVFWYQQVLKNEFKFLISFQNENVFDETGMPKERFSAKCLPNSPCSLEIQATKLEDSAVYFCASSRTGSGHEQYFGPGTRLTVT.

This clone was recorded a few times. Written as DNA, the CDR3 is TGTGCCAGTAGTATAATCGGTTCAGATACGCAGTATTTT. Protein product: CASSIIGSDTQYF. The chain joins TRBV19 to TRBJ2-3; D uncertain. CDR3 length: 13 amino acids. The V end lost 2 bases, the J end lost 4 bases, and 7 bases lay between the germline ends. Germline CDR1 reads LNHDA; CDR2 reads SQIVND (reference sequence).

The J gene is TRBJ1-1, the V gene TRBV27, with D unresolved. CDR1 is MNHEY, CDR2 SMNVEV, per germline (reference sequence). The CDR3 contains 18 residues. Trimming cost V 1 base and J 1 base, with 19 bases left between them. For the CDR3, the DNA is TGTGCCAGCAGTTTATTTCCGGGTGGTGTGTCCGCGAACACTGAAGCTTTCTTT. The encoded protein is CASSLFPGGVSANTEAFF.

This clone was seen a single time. CDR3 in amino acids: CASSQESRANYGYTF. CDR3 coding DNA: TGCGCCAGCAGCCAAGAGTCTAGGGCTAACTATGGCTACACCTTC. The rearrangement joins TRBV4-3 to TRBJ1-2; D is undetermined. The CDR3 spans 15 residues. CDR1 and CDR2 (germline): LGHNA, YSLEER. The V end lost 0 bases, the J end lost 0 bases, and 8 bases lay between the germline ends.

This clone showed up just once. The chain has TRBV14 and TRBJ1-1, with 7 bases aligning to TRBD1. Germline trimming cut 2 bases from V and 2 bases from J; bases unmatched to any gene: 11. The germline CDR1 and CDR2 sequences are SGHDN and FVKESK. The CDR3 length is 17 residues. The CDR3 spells CASSQPSQGMRNTEAFF. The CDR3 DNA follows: TGTGCCAGCAGCCAACCTTCACAGGGGATGAGAAACACTGAAGCTTTCTTT. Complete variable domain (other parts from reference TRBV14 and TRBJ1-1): EAGVTQFPSHSVIEKGQTVTLRCDPISGHDNLYWYRRVMGKEIKFLLHFVKESKQDESGMPNNRFLAERTGGTYSTLKVQPAELEDSGVYFCASSQPSQGMRNTEAFFGQGTRLTVV.

CDR3 DNA: TGTGCCAGCAGCTTTCGACAGGACTCCTACAATGAGCAGTTCTTC. Its protein is CASSFRQDSYNEQFF. The chain employs TRBV11-2 and TRBJ2-1, with TRBD1 as a possible D gene (6 bases). This CDR3 is built from 15 residues. The V end was cut by 3 bases, the J end by 0 bases, with 9 bases between. Germline V gene data show CDR1 as SGHAT and CDR2 as FQNNGV.

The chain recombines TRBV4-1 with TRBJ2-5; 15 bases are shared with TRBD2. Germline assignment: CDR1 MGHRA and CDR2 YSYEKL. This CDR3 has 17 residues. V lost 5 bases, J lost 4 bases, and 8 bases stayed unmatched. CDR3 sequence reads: CASSSFLGLAGGETQYF. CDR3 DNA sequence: TGCGCCAGCAGCTCCTTTTTGGGACTAGCGGGAGGAGAGACCCAGTACTTC.

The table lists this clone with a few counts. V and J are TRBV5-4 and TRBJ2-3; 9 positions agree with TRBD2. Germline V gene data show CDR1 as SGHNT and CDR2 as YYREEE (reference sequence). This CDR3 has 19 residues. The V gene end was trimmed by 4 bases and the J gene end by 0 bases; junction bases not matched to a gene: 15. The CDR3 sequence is CASSPLGLAGPSSTDTQYF. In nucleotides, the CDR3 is TGTGCCAGCAGCCCTCTAGGGCTAGCGGGGCCTTCTAGCACAGATACGCAGTATTTT.

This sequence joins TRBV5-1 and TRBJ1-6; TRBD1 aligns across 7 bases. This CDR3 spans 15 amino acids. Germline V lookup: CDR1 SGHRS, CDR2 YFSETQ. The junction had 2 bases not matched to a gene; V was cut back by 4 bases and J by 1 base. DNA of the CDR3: TGCGCCAGCAGCATCAGGGGGTCCTATAATTCACCCCTCCACTTT. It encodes CASSIRGSYNSPLHF. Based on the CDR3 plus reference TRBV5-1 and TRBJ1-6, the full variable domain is KAGVTQTPRYLIKTRGQQVTLSCSPISGHRSVSWYQQTPGQGLQFLFEYFSETQRNKGNFPGRFSGRQFSNSRSEMNVSTLELGDSALYLCASSIRGSYNSPLHFGNGTRLTVT.

CDR3 DNA sequence: TGTGCCAGCAGCGGATTACCCAGGGGATCGGACTATGGCTACACCTTC. This codes for CASSGLPRGSDYGYTF. V is TRBV9 and J is TRBJ1-2; perhaps TRBD1 as D (6 bases). The CDR3 totals 16 residues. Germline V gene sequence: CDR1 SGDLS, CDR2 YYNGEE. Between the trimmed V and J ends, which lost 3 bases and 3 bases, there was a span of 18 bases.

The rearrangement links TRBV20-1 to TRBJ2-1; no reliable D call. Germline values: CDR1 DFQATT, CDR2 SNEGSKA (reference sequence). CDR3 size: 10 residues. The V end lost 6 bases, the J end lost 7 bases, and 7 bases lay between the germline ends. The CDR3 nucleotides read TGCAGTGCAGGAACGAATGAGCAGTTCTTC. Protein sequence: CSAGTNEQFF.

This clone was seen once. The CDR3 DNA reads TGTGCCAGCAGCGTAGTCGGGGGACTAGCGGGAGCGGCCCAGTACTTC. This encodes CASSVVGGLAGAAQYF. The chain is built from TRBV9 and TRBJ2-5, with 14 bases fitting TRBD2. From germline, CDR1 is SGDLS and CDR2 YYNGEE. V was pared by 0 bases and J by 9 bases, with 7 bases of the junction left unmatched. CDR3 size: 16 residues.

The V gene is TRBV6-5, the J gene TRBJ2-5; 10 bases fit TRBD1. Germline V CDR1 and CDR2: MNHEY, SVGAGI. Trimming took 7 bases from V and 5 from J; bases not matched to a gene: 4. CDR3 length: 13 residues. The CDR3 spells CASTGQGEETQYF. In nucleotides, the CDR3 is TGTGCCAGCACCGGACAGGGGGAGGAGACCCAGTACTTC.